This TCR beta chain derives from a study of blood T cell repertoires in COVID-19. As for the study in general: Some COVID-19 samples were acute and others convalescent; all came from the United States, Italy and Spain. Sample material is recorded as cDNA or gDNA derived from T cells, B-cell-depleted T cells, or PBMCs.

Participants' reported clinical history set cohort assignment. Germline-derived CDR1 and CDR2 are SGDLS and YYNGEE. There are 16 residues in the CDR3. Trimming cost V 4 bases and J 6 bases, with 22 bases left between them. Per the authors' pipeline: From reference gene primer amplification, estimates of nucleated cell counts were derived. Libraries were prepared by immunoSEQ multiplex PCR; TCRdb keeps only in-frame clonotypes and omits some of them. V, J and clone size derive from that table, while D and trimming were established from the DNA sequence. The data contain 250,000 to 300,000 clones, under 95% of them singletons. This clone was observed a handful of times.

Material for sequencing was PBMCs or T cells enriched from blood (not recorded which). The TCR comes from a woman aged 40 to 50 with acute COVID-19. The chain has TRBV9 and TRBJ1-2; D unresolved. The CDR3 protein is CASSLGSAGLRDGYTF. The CDR3 coding sequence is TGTGCCAGCAGCCTGGGGTCTGCCGGACTCCGAGATGGCTACACCTTC.